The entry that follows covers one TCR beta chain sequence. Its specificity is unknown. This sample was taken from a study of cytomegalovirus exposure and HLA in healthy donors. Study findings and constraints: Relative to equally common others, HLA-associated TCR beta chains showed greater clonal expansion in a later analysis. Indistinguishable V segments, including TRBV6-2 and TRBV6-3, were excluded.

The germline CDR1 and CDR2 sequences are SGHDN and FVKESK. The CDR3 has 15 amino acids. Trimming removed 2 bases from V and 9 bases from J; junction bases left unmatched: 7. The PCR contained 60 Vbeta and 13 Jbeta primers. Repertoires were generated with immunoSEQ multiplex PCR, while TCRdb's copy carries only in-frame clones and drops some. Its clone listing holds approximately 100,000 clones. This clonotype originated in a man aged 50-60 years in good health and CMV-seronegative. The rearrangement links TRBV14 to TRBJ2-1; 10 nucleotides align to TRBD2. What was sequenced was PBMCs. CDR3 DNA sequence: TGTGCCAGCAGCCAATTAGGGCTAGCGGGAGTTGAGCAGTTCTTC. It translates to CASSQLGLAGVEQFF.